This T cell receptor (beta chain) was sequenced during a study of vaccination and CD4 T cells after COVID-19. Study summary: Post-vaccination specimens were collected at a median of 72 days following dose two (range 14 to 241). Once vaccinated, three convalescent patients provided samples at day 14 and again at days 161 to 241 post-vaccination.

The sample holds a few counts of this clonotype. Its cognate antigen is unknown. Cultured CD4+ T-cell DNA underwent Oncomine TCR Beta short-read sequencing. A single record per CDR3 protein comes from TCRdb applying MiXCR to the PCR reads. The data contain about 21,000 distinct CDR3 sequences, about a third of them singletons. Specified time point: late sampling 161 to 241 days after vaccination in three convalescent patients. Described treatment: approximately 9-day PBMC culture with coronavirus spike peptide pools or control peptides (ViraFEST assay). Following expansion of antigen-specific T cells with peptide pools, ViraFEST then sequenced TCRs. The positive PCR dates, which preceded the US Alpha, Beta and Delta variants, fell between March and December 2020. Material: CD4+ T cells from blood, cultured in vitro, obtained about 7 months after SARS-CoV-2 vaccination. The TCR originated in a human donor who had recovered from COVID-19.

CDR3 loop: CSAHSRGQGFNEQYF. CDR3 nucleotides: TGCAGTGCCCACTCCCGAGGACAGGGTTTTAACGAGCAGTACTTC. The chain employs TRBV20-1 and TRBJ2-7, with TRBD1 matching over 8 bases. This CDR3 has 15 amino acids. Per the germline V gene, CDR1 is DFQATT and CDR2 is SNEGSKA (reference sequence). V shed 6 bases, J shed 5 bases, and the junction held 15 bases outside the gene matches.